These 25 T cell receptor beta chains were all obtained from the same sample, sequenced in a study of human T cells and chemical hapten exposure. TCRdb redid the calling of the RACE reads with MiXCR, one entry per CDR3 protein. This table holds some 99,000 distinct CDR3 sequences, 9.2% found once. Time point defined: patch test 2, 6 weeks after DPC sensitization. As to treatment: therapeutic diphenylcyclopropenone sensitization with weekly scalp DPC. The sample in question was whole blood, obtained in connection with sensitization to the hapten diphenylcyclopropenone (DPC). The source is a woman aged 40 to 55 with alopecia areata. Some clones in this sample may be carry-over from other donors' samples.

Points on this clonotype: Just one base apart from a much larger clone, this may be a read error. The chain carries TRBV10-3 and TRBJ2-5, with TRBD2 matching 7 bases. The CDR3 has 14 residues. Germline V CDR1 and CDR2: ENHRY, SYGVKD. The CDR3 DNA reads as TGTGCCATCAGTGAGACGGGACTACAAGGGACCCAGTACTTC. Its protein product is CAISETGLQGTQYF.

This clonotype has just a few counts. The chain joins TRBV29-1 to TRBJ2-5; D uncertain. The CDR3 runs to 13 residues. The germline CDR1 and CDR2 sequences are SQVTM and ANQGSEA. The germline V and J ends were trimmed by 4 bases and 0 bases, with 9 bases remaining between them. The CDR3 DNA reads TGCAGCGTTGTCCCCCTGTACCAAGAGACCCAGTACTTC. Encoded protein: CSVVPLYQETQYF.

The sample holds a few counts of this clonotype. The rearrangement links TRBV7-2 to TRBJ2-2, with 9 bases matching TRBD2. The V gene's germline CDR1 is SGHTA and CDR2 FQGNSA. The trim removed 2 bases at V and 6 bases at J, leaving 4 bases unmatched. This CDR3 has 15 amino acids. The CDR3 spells CASSLRGLASGELFF. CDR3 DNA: TGTGCCAGCAGCTTACGGGGACTAGCCTCCGGGGAGCTGTTTTTT.

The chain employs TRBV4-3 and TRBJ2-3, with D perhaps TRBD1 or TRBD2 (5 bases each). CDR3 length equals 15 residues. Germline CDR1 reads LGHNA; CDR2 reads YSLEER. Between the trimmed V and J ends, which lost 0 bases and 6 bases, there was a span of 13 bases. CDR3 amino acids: CASSQEGRRVDTQYF. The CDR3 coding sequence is TGCGCCAGCAGCCAAGAGGGGCGGCGGGTCGATACGCAGTATTTT.

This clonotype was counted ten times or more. CDR3 residues: CASSRGQGLSYEQYF. The CDR3, as DNA: TGTGCCAGCAGCCGAGGACAGGGTTTGTCCTACGAGCAGTACTTC. The chain combines TRBV7-2 with TRBJ2-7, with 8 bases fitting TRBD1. V dropped 5 bases and J dropped 1; count of bases not matched to a gene: 7. The CDR3 has 15 residues. The germline CDR1 and CDR2 sequences are SGHTA and FQGNSA.

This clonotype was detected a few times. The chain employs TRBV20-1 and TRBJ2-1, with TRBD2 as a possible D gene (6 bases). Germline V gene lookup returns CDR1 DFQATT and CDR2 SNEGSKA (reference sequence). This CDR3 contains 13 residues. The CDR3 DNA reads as TGCAGGGCAAGGGGCGCGGGGTACAATGAGCAGTTCTTC. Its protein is CRARGAGYNEQFF.

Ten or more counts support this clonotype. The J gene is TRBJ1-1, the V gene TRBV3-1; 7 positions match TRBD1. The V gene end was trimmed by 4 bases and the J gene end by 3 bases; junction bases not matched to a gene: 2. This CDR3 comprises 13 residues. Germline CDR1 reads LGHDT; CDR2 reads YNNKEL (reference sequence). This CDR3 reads CASSRTGDTEAFF. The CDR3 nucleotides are TGTGCCAGCAGCCGCACAGGGGACACTGAAGCTTTCTTT.

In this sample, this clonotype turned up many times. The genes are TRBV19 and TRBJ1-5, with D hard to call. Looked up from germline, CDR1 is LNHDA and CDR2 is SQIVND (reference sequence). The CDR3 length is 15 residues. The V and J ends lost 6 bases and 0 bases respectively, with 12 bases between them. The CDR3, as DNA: TGTGCCAGTAGCATCCCCCCGGTTAGCAATCAGCCCCAGCATTTT. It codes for CASSIPPVSNQPQHF.

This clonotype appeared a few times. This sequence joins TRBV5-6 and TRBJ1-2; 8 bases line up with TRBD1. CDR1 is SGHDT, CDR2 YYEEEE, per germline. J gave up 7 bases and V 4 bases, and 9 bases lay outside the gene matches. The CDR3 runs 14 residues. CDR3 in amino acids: CASSPGQGRGGYTF. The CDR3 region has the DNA TGTGCCAGCAGCCCCGGACAGGGTAGGGGTGGCTACACCTTC.

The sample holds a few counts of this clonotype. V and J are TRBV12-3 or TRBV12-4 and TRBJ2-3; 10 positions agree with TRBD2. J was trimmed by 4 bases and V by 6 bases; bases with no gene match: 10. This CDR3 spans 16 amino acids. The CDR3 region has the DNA TGTGCCAGCAGACGAGCGGGGGGGCCTCGGGCAGATACGCAGTATTTT. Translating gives CASRRAGGPRADTQYF.

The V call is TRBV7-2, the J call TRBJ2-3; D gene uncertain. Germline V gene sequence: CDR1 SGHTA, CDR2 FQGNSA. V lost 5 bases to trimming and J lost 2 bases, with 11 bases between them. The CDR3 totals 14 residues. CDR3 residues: CASSPQSATDTQYF. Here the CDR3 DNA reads TGTGCCAGCAGCCCCCAAAGCGCCACAGATACGCAGTATTTT. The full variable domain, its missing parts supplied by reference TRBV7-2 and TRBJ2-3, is GAGVSQSPSNKVTEKGKDVELRCDPISGHTALYWYRQSLGQGLEFLIYFQGNSAPDKSGLPSDRFSAERTGGSVSTLTIQRTQQEDSAVYLCASSPQSATDTQYFGPGTRLTVL.

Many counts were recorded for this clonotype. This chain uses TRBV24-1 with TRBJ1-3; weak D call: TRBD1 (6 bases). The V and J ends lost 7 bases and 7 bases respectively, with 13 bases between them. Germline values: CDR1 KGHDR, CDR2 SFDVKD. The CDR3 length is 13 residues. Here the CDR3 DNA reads TGTGCCACCAGGCAGGGGAATGAGAACACCATATATTTT. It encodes CATRQGNENTIYF.

The CDR3: CASSAGGVQPQHF. The CDR3 bases are TGTGCCAGCAGCGCAGGGGGCGTTCAGCCCCAGCATTTT. The V and J genes are TRBV9 and TRBJ1-5, with 8 bases matching TRBD1. The CDR3 is 13 residues long. Unmatched junction bases numbered 2, after V lost 3 bases and J lost 6 bases. Germline lookup yields CDR1 SGDLS and CDR2 YYNGEE.

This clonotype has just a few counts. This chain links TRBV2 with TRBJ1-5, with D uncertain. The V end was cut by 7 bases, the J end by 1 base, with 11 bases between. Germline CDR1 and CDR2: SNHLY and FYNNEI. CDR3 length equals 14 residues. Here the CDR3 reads CASTIAMSNQPQHF. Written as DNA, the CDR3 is TGTGCCAGCACTATAGCCATGAGCAATCAGCCCCAGCATTTT.

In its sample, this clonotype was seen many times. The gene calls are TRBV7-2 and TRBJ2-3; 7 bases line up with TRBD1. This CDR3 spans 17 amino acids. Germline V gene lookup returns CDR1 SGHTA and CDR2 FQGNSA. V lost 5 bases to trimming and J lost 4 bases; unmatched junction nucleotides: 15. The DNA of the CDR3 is TGTGCCAGCAGCCCCGTAATGACAGGGTATAGCCCAGATACGCAGTATTTT. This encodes CASSPVMTGYSPDTQYF.

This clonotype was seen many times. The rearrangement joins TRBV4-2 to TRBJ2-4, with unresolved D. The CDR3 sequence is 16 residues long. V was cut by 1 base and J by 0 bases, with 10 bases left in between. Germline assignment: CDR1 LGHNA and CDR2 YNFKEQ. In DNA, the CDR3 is TGTGCCAGCAGCCAAGGTGCCGTTTTAGCCAAAAACATTCAGTACTTC. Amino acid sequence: CASSQGAVLAKNIQYF.

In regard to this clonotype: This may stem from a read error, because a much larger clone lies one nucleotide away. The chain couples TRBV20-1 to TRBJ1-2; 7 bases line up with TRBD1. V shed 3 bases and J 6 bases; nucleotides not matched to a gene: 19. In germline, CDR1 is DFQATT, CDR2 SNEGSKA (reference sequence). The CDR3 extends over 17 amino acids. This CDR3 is CSARGYRDSVPEDGYTF. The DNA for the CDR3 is TGCAGTGCTAGGGGGTACCGGGACAGTGTCCCGGAGGATGGCTACACCTTC.

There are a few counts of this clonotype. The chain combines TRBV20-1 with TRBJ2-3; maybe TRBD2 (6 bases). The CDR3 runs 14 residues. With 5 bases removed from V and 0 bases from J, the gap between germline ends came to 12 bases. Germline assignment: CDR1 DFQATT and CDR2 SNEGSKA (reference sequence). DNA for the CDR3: TGCAGTGCTGAACTAGCTTCTAGCACAGATACGCAGTATTTT. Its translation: CSAELASSTDTQYF.

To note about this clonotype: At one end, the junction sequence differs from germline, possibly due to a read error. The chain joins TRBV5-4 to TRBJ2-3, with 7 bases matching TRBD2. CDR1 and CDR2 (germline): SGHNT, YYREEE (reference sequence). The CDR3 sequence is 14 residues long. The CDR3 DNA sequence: TGTGCCAGCAGCTTGGGCGGGGGAGCAGATACGCAGAATTTT. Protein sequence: CASSLGGGADTQNF.

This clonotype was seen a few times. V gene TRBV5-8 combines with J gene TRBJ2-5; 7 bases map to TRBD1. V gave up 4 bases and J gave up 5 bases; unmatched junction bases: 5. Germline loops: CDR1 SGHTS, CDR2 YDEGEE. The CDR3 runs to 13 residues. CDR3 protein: CASSTDRLETQYF. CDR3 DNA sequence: TGTGCCAGCAGCACGGACAGGTTGGAGACCCAGTACTTC.

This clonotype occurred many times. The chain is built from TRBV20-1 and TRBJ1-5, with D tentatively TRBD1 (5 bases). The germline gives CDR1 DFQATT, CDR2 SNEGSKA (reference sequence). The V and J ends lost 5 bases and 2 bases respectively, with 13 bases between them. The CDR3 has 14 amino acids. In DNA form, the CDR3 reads TGCAGTGCTCTACGAGGGGTAGGCAATCAGCCCCAGCATTTT. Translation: CSALRGVGNQPQHF.

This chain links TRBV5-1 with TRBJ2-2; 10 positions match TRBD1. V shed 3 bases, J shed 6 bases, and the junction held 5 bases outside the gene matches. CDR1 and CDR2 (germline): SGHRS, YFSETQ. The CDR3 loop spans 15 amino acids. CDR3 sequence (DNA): TGCGCCAGCAGCTCGGGACAGGGGTTACCCGGGGAGCTGTTTTTT. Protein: CASSSGQGLPGELFF.

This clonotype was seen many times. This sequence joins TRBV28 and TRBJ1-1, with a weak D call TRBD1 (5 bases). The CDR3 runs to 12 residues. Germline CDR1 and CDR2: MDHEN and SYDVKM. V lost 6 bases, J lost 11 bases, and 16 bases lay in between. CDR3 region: CASSPLEGVAFF. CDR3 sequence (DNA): TGTGCCAGCAGCCCGCTTGAAGGGGTTGCTTTCTTT.

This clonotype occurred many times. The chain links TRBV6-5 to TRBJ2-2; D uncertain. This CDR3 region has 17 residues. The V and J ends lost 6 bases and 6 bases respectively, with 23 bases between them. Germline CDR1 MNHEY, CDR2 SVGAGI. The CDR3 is CASRGAIGTPKAGELFF. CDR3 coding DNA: TGTGCCAGCAGAGGAGCTATCGGAACCCCCAAGGCCGGGGAGCTGTTTTTT.

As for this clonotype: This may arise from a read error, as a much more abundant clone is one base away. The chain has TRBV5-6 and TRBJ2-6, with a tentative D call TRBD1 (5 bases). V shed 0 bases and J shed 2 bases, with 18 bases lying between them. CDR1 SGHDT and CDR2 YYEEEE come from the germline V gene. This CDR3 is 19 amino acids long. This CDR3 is CASSLGHGASSPGANVLTF. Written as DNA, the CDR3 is TGTGCCAGCAGCTTGGGACATGGGGCAAGTAGCCCTGGGGCCAACGTCCTGACTTTC.